A selection of T cell receptor beta chains follows, all from one sample in a study of cytomegalovirus exposure and HLA in healthy donors. Sequenced by immunoSEQ multiplex PCR; TCRdb stores in-frame clones only, minus some. In the table there are around 250,000 clones, 90% of which are singletons. The sequenced material came from PBMCs. These receptors were taken from a woman in her 30s in good health and CMV-seronegative. CDR3s include the opening cysteine and the closing phenylalanine or tryptophan. Fields, in order: CDR3 protein, J gene, V gene.

CASSPPFLETQYF | TRBJ2-5 | TRBV18
CASSLVAGGTKDTQYF | TRBJ2-3 | TRBV5-1
CASSLASSYEQYF | TRBJ2-7 | TRBV28
CANHLLEVATGELFF | TRBJ2-2 | TRBV27
CSVEGGLLAGGGNNEQFF | TRBJ2-1 | TRBV29-1
CASSFGLAPYEQYF | TRBJ2-7 | TRBV7-2
CASSNASPTGAYNEQFF | TRBJ2-1 | TRBV21-1
CASSPSGTEQFF | TRBJ2-1 | TRBV4-3
CASSLNRLAGATGELFF | TRBJ2-2 | TRBV5-8
CASSYDRDNEQFF | TRBJ2-1 | TRBV5-1
CASSPRDLNYGYTF | TRBJ1-2 | TRBV7-8
CSVVPGGMNTEAFF | TRBJ1-1 | TRBV29-1
CALHQDRSSGEQYF | TRBJ2-7 | TRBV10-1
CASSVATLAGGLMGDTQYF | TRBJ2-3 | TRBV9
CASRDYLEQYF | TRBJ2-7 | TRBV6-6
CASSRTSGPWQGEQYF | TRBJ2-7 | TRBV27
CASSQEGGHPTDTQYF | TRBJ2-3 | TRBV4-2
CASSLEYDYEQYF | TRBJ2-7 | TRBV11-3